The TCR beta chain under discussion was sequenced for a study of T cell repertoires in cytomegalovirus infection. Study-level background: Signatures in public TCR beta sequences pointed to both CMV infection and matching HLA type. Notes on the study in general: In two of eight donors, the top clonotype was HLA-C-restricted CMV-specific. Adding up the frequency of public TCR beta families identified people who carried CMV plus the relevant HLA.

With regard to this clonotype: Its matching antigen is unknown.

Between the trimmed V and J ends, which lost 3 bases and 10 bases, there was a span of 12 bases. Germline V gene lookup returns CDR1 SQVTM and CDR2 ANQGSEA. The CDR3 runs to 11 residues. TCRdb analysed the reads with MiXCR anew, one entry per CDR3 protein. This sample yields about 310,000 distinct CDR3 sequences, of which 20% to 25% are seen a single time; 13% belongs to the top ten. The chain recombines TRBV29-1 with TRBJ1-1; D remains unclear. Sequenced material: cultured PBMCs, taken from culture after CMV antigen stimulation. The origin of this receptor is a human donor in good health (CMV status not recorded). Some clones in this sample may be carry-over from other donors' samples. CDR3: CSVERAAGAFF. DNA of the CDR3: TGCAGCGTTGAGAGAGCTGCTGGAGCTTTCTTT.